In its sample, the clone carrying this TCR beta chain was seen a few times. Its specificity is not known. A second PCR of 7 to 11 cycles used a sample-barcoded 5' primer and a J-beta primer mix. Each cDNA molecule was tagged by a template-switch adaptor with 12 random nucleotides. From the 5' RACE reads, TCRdb called clonotypes with MiXCR, one entry per CDR3 protein. The table includes 950,000 to 1,200,000 distinct CDR3 sequences, less than 45% detected once. This sample is drawn from a study of blood T cells in healthy people across ages. The overall study: Capturing about one barcoded beta molecule per two T cells was achieved by template switching. Overall study results and limits: Strong correlation linked observed beta diversity and percent naive T cells.

Germline values: CDR1 SGDLS, CDR2 YYNGEE. The CDR3 loop spans 14 amino acids. V gave up 3 bases and J gave up 3 bases, with 12 bases separating them. The rearrangement links TRBV9 to TRBJ1-2; no clear D. Material for sequencing was blood. This TCR was sampled from a man between 18 and 35 years old in good health. CDR3 DNA sequence: TGTGCCAGCAGCGCCCCGTCGGGATACTATGGCTACACCTTC. It codes for CASSAPSGYYGYTF.